This T cell receptor (beta chain) was sequenced in a study of long-term antiretroviral therapy in people with HIV (dated by TCRdb to 2021 to 2024). For the wider study: Collection of the earliest samples took place about a decade ahead of the 2015 WHO recommendation for immediate ART, at a time when ART was typically delayed until CD4 counts fell. No cross-contamination during QIAcube processing turned up in test extractions that ran a monoclonal T-cell line alongside 30 to 40 polyclonal samples. The cohort contributed over 150 cryopreserved PBMC samples from about 31 adults with confirmed HIV infection, collected serially over a mean of roughly 6 years (range 1-12). Among the 30 to 35 participants with HIV, about a dozen were female. A retrospective serial study tested whether changes in peripheral blood TRB repertoire composition and diversity were associated with ART initiation and durable HIV suppression.

Between the V and J ends, shortened by 1 base and 0 bases respectively, the junction contains 6 bases. The germline V gene supplies CDR1 SGHTA and CDR2 FQGNSA. The CDR3 starts with the cysteine, ends with the phenylalanine, and has 14 residues. Just CDR3 DNA is preserved here, 42 bases in frame from base 1. Overall study outcomes, separate from this receptor: Because pre-ART samples had limited cell numbers, profiling was done on unsorted PBMC rather than on sorted CD4+ and CD8+ T cells. Inferences about post-ART repertoire changes are limited because no data were available on ART adherence, viral resistance or therapy changes. The samples were dated from about 2003 to 2017, and the ART regimens that were used may be less effective than current ART regimens. Because PBMC availability was limited, only the TCR beta chain was sequenced, with no alpha chain pairing. The repertoire was dominated across all time points by expanded TRB clones identified before ART initiation, although this dominance was seen to fluctuate and to decrease in many PLHIV after ART. Compared with controls, HIV repertoires had narrower CDR3 length ranges, and the network structure pointed to an antigen-experienced repertoire that shifted only slightly toward naive after ART. Starting ART was linked to a significant rise in TRB diversity, yet even with long-term ART the diversity remained significantly lower than in transplant donor controls.

Participants were included only if at least one PBMC sample before ART initiation and at least two post-ART samples were available. All participants with HIV were treated in the United States of America. Before DNA extraction, cryopreserved samples of roughly 1-10 million PBMC were thawed and washed. At the time of the earliest PBMC sample, participants with HIV were aged between roughly 20 and 54 years. Per participant, PBMC samples came from 1-4 timepoints prior to ART initiation and 2-8 timepoints following ART initiation, for a median of 7 samples. For every participant, serial HIV viral load, CD4+ T-cell count, ART history and demographic data were obtained. Using a Qiagen kit on a QIAcube, genomic DNA was extracted from unsorted PBMC, with samples processed in batches of 12. This clone occurred a few times. Its cognate antigen has yet to be identified. Within one base of it there is no much larger clone, and no base qualities were kept.

Sequencing of the TRB variable region was done with the immunoSEQ hsTCRB v3.0 assay at survey level resolution. The targeted TRB sequencing depth was roughly 40,000-55,000 T-cell genomes per sample. TRB libraries were pooled and sequenced on an Illumina MiSeq using a v3 150-cycle kit. The paper's processing steps were these. Analysis of repertoires was carried out in R inside a reproducible Nextflow workflow spanning QC, data transformation and analysis. LymphoSeq2, an R package for exploring AIRR-Seq data, was used to implement the custom analyses. A handful of samples that produced fewer than 5000 total TRB sequences were removed, so some 180 HIV repertoires were analyzed. Among the roughly 190 retained HIV repertoires, more than 55 were collected before ART initiation and approximately 130 after ART initiation. Each repertoire was downsampled to 5000 TRB nucleotide sequences, and summary statistics were averaged across 100 downsampling iterations. TRB sequences were retained for analysis only if CDR3 regions of at least seven amino acids were present. Diversity was assessed using a clonality score derived from Shannon entropy and using the Gini coefficient. In repertoire networks, the top 5000 CDR3 amino acid sequences were linked whenever an edit distance of one separated two sequences. Antigen specificity groups and MHC restriction were predicted for TRB CDR3 amino acid sequences with GLIPH2. To flag known CMV, EBV, HIV or tissue antigen associations, CDR3 amino acid sequences were matched against VDJdb and McPAS-TCR. Pre-ART, post-ART and control groups were compared with Wilcoxon signed-rank tests and Holm-Bonferroni correction. The immuneACCESS repertoire file appears here via TCRdb, limited to in-frame rearrangements. These files lack a portion of the clones; in checked studies, under half of the deficit traces to unresolved V genes, and the cause of the others is not known. V, J and clone size are those of that table, while D and trimming were read from the DNA. Here the sample has about 19,000 clones; 79% occur a single time. The ten largest clones represent roughly 6.7% of the sample.

The material sequenced was unsorted PBMCs, taken at the start of antiretroviral therapy, before treatment. The rearranged chain carries TRBV7-2 and TRBJ1-1, and possibly TRBD1, on 6 matching bases. The receptor comes from a man aged 18-30 years with HIV. The CDR3 is CASSLEGVNTEAFF. The DNA sequence is TGTGCCAGCAGCTTAGAGGGGGTGAACACTGAAGCTTTCTTT.